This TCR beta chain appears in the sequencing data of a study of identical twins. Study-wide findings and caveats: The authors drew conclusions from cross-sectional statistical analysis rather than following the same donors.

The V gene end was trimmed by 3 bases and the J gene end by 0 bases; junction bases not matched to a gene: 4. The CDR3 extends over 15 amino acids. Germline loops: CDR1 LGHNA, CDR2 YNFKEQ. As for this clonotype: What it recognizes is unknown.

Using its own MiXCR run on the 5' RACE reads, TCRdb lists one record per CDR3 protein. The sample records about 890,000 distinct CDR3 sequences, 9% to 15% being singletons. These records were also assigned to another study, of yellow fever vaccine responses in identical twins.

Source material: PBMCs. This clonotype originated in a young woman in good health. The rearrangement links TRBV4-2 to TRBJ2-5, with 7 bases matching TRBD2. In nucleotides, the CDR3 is TGTGCCAGCAGCCAGGTAGCGGGCTACCAAGAGACCCAGTACTTC. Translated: CASSQVAGYQETQYF.